Presented here are 10 T cell receptor beta chains from one specimen sequenced in a study of blood T cells in healthy people across ages. Together with a sample-barcoded 5' primer, a J-beta primer mix was included in a second PCR lasting about 7 to 11 cycles. TCRdb processed the 5' RACE reads anew with MiXCR; each CDR3 protein has one entry. The sample lists some 730,000 distinct CDR3 sequences; around a fifth were seen once. The sequenced sample consisted of blood. Receptors were obtained from a man between 65 and 85 years old in good health.

This sequence joins TRBV29-1 and TRBJ1-1, with 7 bases matching TRBD1. This CDR3 is 14 amino acids long. V was clipped by 7 bases and J by 1 base; unmatched bases: 9. The germline CDR1 and CDR2 sequences are SQVTM and ANQGSEA. CDR3 sequence (DNA): TGCAGCGCCTCCGAGACAGGGACGAACACTGAAGCTTTCTTT. Translating gives CSASETGTNTEAFF.

This clonotype was seen more than once but under ten times. This chain connects TRBV12-3 or TRBV12-4 to TRBJ2-3; 7 bases align to TRBD1. The CDR3 consists of 13 residues. V lost 6 bases, J lost 3 bases, and 3 bases stayed unmatched. CDR3 amino acids: CASRPDRTDTQYF. DNA of the CDR3: TGTGCCAGCAGACCGGACAGGACAGATACGCAGTATTTT.

J is TRBJ2-1 and V is TRBV5-5, with unresolved D. The CDR3 spans 15 residues. Trimming took off 0 bases at V and 4 bases at J, with 11 bases between the two ends. Per the germline V gene, CDR1 is SGHKS and CDR2 is YYEKEE (reference sequence). The CDR3 DNA reads TGTGCCAGCAGCTTGGACGGGCCGGCGTACAATGAGCAGTTCTTC. Encoded protein: CASSLDGPAYNEQFF. The variable domain in full, completed from reference TRBV5-5 and TRBJ2-1, reads DAGVTQSPTHLIKTRGQQVTLRCSPISGHKSVSWYQQVLGQGPQFIFQYYEKEERGRGNFPDRFSARQFPNYSSELNVNALLLGDSALYLCASSLDGPAYNEQFFGPGTRLTVL.

This clonotype has only a few counts. The chain is built from TRBV24-1 and TRBJ2-1; no definite D call. Germline lookup yields CDR1 KGHDR and CDR2 SFDVKD. V lost 5 bases to trimming and J lost 0 bases, with 16 bases between them. The CDR3 covers 17 residues. The CDR3 sequence is CATSGWDPPYSYNEQFF. The CDR3 coding sequence is TGTGCCACCAGTGGGTGGGATCCGCCCTACTCCTACAATGAGCAGTTCTTC.

The J gene is TRBJ2-1, the V gene TRBV5-1; 9 bases match TRBD2. CDR3 length: 15 residues. Germline V gene data show CDR1 as SGHRS and CDR2 as YFSETQ. Trimming at V came to 4 bases and at J to 2 bases, leaving 4 bases not matched to a gene. The CDR3 loop reads CASSASGDPYNEQFF. The DNA for the CDR3 is TGCGCCAGCAGCGCTAGCGGGGATCCCTACAATGAGCAGTTCTTC.

Notes on this clonotype: Sequence at one end of the junction differs from germline and may be a read error. V usage is TRBV27 and J usage is TRBJ1-5, with D perhaps matching TRBD1 (6 bases). This CDR3 has 14 residues. Germline V CDR1 and CDR2: MNHEY, SMNVEV (reference sequence). CDR3 nucleotide sequence: TGTGCCGGCAGTTTTTGGGGGGGCAGTCAGCCCCAGCATTTT. This encodes CAGSFWGGSQPQHF.

This clonotype was seen repeatedly, ten times or more. This chain joins TRBV12-3 or TRBV12-4 and TRBJ2-5; TRBD1 is a possible D gene (5 bases). The CDR3 loop spans 14 amino acids. Between the trimmed V and J ends, which lost 4 bases and 1 base, there was a span of 10 bases. CDR3 sequence (DNA): TGTGCCAGCAGTTCCCGACAGCTCCAAGAGACCCAGTACTTC. Translated, it gives CASSSRQLQETQYF.

This clonotype was recorded a few times. This sequence joins TRBV20-1 and TRBJ2-5; possible D gene TRBD2, 6 bases. There are 14 residues in the CDR3. V lost 6 bases to trimming and J lost 3 bases, with 17 bases between them. The germline gives CDR1 DFQATT, CDR2 SNEGSKA (reference sequence). CDR3 nucleotide sequence: TGCAGTGCACGGACGGGGCGGGGTAAAGAGACCCAGTACTTC. It specifies CSARTGRGKETQYF.

This sequence joins TRBV4-1 and TRBJ2-7, with D unclear. Trimming shortened V by 0 bases and J by 7 bases, and 7 bases separated the two germline ends. CDR3 length: 12 amino acids. CDR1 MGHRA and CDR2 YSYEKL come from the germline V gene. The CDR3 here is CASSQDPREQYF. CDR3 nucleotides: TGCGCCAGCAGCCAAGATCCCCGGGAGCAGTACTTC.

The rearrangement joins TRBV10-3 to TRBJ1-1; D is ambiguous. The ends were cut back, 7 bases at V and 1 base at J, with 7 bases in the middle. Germline CDR1 ENHRY, CDR2 SYGVKD. This CDR3 comprises 12 residues. CDR3 loop: CAIKSPNTEAFF. The DNA of the CDR3 is TGTGCCATCAAGTCCCCGAACACTGAAGCTTTCTTT.